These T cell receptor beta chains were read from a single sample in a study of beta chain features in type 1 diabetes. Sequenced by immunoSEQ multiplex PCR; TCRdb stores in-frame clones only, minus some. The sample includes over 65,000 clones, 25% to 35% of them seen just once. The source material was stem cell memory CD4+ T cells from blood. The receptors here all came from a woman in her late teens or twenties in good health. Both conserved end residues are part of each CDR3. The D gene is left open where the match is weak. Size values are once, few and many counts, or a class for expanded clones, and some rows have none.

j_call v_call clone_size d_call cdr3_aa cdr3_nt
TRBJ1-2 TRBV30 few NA CAWRSGGYTF TGTGCCTGGAGGTCAGGTGGCTACACCTTC
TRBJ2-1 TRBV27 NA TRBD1 CASSGQAEGEQFF TGTGCCAGCAGCGGACAGGCCGAGGGTGAGCAGTTCTTC
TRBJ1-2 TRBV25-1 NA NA CASSVELANYGYTF TGTGCCAGCAGTGTGGAGCTAGCTAACTATGGCTACACCTTC
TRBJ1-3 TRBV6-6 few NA CASSYRSSGNTIYF TGTGCCAGCAGCTATCGATCTAGTGGAAACACCATATATTTT
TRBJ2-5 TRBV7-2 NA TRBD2 CASSLGGSEETQYF TGTGCCAGCAGCTTAGGCGGGAGTGAAGAGACCCAGTACTTC
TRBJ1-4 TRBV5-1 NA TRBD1 CASSPGQGAVNEKLFF TGCGCCAGCAGCCCAGGACAGGGGGCGGTTAATGAAAAACTGTTTTTT
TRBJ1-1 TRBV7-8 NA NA CASSANAGNTEAFF TGTGCCAGCAGCGCGAACGCAGGAAACACTGAAGCTTTCTTT
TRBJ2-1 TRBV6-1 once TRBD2 CASSGGTSGTFNEQFF TGTGCCAGCAGTGGAGGGACTAGCGGGACATTCAATGAGCAGTTCTTC
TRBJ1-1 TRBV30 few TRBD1 CAWVQGARAFF TGTGCCTGGGTACAGGGGGCCAGAGCTTTCTTT
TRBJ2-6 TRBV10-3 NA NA CATQPGAGANVLTF TGTGCCACACAACCAGGGGCTGGGGCCAACGTCCTGACTTTC
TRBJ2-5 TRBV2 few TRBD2 CASTSGRETQYF TGTGCCTCCACTAGCGGGAGAGAGACCCAGTACTTC
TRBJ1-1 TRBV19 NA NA CASIPDLNTEAFF TGTGCCAGTATTCCCGACTTGAACACTGAAGCTTTCTTT
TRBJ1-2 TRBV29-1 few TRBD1 CSVDWTGNYGYTF TGCAGCGTAGACTGGACAGGGAACTATGGCTACACCTTC
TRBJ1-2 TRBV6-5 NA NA CASSYSRGGAYGYTF TGTGCCAGCAGTTACTCGAGGGGGGGGGCCTATGGCTACACCTTC
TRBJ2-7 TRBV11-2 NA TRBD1 CASFRVGQGEKQYF TGTGCCAGCTTCAGGGTGGGACAGGGGGAAAAGCAGTACTTC
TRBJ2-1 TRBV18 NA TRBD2 CASSALAGGGNEQFF TGTGCCAGCTCGGCCCTAGCGGGAGGCGGAAATGAGCAGTTCTTC
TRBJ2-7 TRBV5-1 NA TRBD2 CASSLGLAGGQNEQYF TGCGCCAGCAGCTTGGGTCTAGCGGGAGGTCAAAACGAGCAGTACTTC
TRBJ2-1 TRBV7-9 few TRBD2 CASKTTSGDNEQFF TGTGCCAGCAAAACCACTAGCGGGGACAATGAGCAGTTCTTC
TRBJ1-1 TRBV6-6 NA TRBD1 CASSYLTGAEAFF TGTGCCAGCAGCTATCTGACAGGGGCTGAAGCTTTCTTT
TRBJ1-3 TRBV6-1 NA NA CASSGQDPTISGNTIYF TGTGCCAGCAGTGGACAGGACCCGACCATCTCTGGAAACACCATATATTTT
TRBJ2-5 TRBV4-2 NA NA CASSLDSRGQETQYF TGTGCCAGCAGCTTGGATAGCAGGGGTCAAGAGACCCAGTACTTC
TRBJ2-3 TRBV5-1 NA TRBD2 CASSAAGARTDTQYF TGCGCCAGCAGCGCAGCGGGGGCGCGAACAGATACGCAGTATTTT
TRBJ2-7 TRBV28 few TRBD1 CASSSPGQGAVEQYF TGTGCCAGCAGTTCTCCGGGACAGGGGGCTGTCGAGCAGTACTTC
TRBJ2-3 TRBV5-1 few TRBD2 CASSSGGAGGTDTQYF TGCGCCAGCAGCTCAGGCGGGGCGGGGGGCACAGATACGCAGTATTTT
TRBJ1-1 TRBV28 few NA CASPRGGDSTEAFF TGTGCCAGCCCCCGGGGGGGGGATAGCACTGAAGCTTTCTTT
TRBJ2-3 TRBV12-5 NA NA CASGSDRPTDTQYF TGTGCTAGTGGTTCCGACAGACCAACAGATACGCAGTATTTT
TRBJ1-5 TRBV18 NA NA CASSPVGGPGNQPQHF TGTGCCAGCTCACCAGTTGGGGGCCCAGGCAATCAGCCCCAGCATTTT
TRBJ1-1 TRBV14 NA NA CASSHLSETEAFF TGTGCCAGCAGCCATCTTTCGGAGACTGAAGCTTTCTTT
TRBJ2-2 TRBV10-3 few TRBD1 CAISSQGASTGELFF TGTGCCATCAGTTCACAGGGGGCTAGCACCGGGGAGCTGTTTTTT
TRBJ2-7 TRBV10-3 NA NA CAISEGATDSYEQYF TGTGCCATCAGTGAAGGGGCGACCGACTCCTACGAGCAGTACTTC
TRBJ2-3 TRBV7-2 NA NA CASSSRVETDTQYF TGTGCCAGCAGCTCCAGGGTAGAGACAGATACGCAGTATTTT
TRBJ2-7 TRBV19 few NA CASSNTATYEQYF TGTGCCAGTAGTAATACTGCAACCTACGAGCAGTACTTC
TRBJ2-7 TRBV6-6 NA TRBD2 CASSYSGLGDEQYF TGTGCCAGCAGTTACTCAGGACTAGGAGACGAGCAGTACTTC
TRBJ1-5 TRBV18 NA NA CASSRGNSNQPQHF TGTGCCAGCTCACGAGGGAATAGCAATCAGCCCCAGCATTTT
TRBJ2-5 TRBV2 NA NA CATRPTSAQETQYF TGTGCCACTAGACCGACTTCAGCTCAAGAGACCCAGTACTTC
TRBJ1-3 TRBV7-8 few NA CASSLSARWQGRNTIYF TGTGCCAGCAGCTTATCGGCTCGGTGGCAGGGCAGGAACACCATATATTTT
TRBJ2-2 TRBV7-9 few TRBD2 CASSLAAYVAGEIAGELFF TGTGCCAGCAGCTTAGCAGCCTATGTGGCGGGAGAGATTGCCGGGGAGCTGTTTTTT
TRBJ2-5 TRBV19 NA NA CASSALAGYQETQYF TGTGCCAGTAGTGCCTTGGCAGGGTACCAAGAGACCCAGTACTTC
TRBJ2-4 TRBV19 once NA CASSTPIGWGLAKNIQYF TGTGCCAGTAGTACTCCCATCGGTTGGGGCCTAGCCAAAAACATTCAGTACTTC
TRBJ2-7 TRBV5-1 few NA CASTDDRGGDEQYF TGCGCCAGCACCGACGACAGGGGAGGGGACGAGCAGTACTTC
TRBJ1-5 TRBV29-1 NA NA CSVRDSSNQPQHF TGCAGCGTGAGAGACAGTAGCAATCAGCCCCAGCATTTT
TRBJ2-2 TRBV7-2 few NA CASSLRQANTGELFF TGTGCCAGCAGCTTACGACAGGCGAACACCGGGGAGCTGTTTTTT
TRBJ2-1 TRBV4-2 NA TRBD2 CASSIPPGGSSYNEQFF TGTGCCAGCAGCATCCCCCCCGGGGGGAGCTCCTACAATGAGCAGTTCTTC
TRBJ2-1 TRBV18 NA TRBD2 CASSPPASGGYNEQFF TGTGCCAGCTCACCACCGGCCAGCGGGGGATACAATGAGCAGTTCTTC
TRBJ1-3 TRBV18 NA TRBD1 CASRTGLSSGNTIYF TGTGCCAGCCGGACAGGTCTCAGCTCTGGAAACACCATATATTTT
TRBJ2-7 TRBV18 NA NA CASSPPPGSYEQYF TGTGCCAGCTCACCACCCCCAGGGTCCTACGAGCAGTACTTC
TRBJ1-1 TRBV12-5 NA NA CASGLVLRRNTEAFF TGTGCTAGTGGTTTGGTACTCAGGCGGAACACTGAAGCTTTCTTT
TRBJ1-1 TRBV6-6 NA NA CASSYGGNTEAFF TGTGCCAGCAGTTACGGAGGGAACACTGAAGCTTTCTTT
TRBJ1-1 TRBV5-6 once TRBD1 CASSFLTGKNTEAFF TGTGCCAGCAGCTTCCTGACAGGGAAGAACACTGAAGCTTTCTTT
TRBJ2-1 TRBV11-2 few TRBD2 CASSSKRGAYNEQFF TGTGCCAGCAGCTCGAAGCGGGGCGCCTACAATGAGCAGTTCTTC
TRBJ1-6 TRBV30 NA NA CAWSVDGESSYNSPLHF TGTGCCTGGAGTGTAGACGGGGAGAGCTCCTATAATTCACCCCTCCACTTT
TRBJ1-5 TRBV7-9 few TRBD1 CASSLGGGNNQPQHF TGTGCCAGCAGCTTAGGAGGGGGCAACAATCAGCCCCAGCATTTT
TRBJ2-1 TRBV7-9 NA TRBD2 CASSQLAGGYNEQFF TGTGCCAGCAGCCAACTAGCGGGGGGGTACAATGAGCAGTTCTTC
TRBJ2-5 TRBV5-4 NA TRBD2 CASSIGLAAQETQYF TGTGCCAGCAGCATTGGACTAGCGGCTCAAGAGACCCAGTACTTC
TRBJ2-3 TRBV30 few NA CAWGAGEAGYF TGTGCCTGGGGGGCCGGGGAGGCAGGGTATTTT
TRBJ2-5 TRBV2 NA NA CASRWRQQETQYF TGTGCCAGCCGCTGGAGACAGCAAGAGACCCAGTACTTC
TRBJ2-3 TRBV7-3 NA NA CASSLSQSSDTQYF TGTGCCAGCAGCTTATCCCAGTCTTCAGATACGCAGTATTTT
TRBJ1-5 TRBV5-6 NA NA CASSLAPWVGQPQHF TGTGCCAGCAGCTTGGCCCCCTGGGTCGGGCAGCCCCAGCATTTT
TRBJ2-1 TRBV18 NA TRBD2 CASSPGLADEQFF TGTGCCAGCTCACCGGGACTAGCTGATGAGCAGTTCTTC